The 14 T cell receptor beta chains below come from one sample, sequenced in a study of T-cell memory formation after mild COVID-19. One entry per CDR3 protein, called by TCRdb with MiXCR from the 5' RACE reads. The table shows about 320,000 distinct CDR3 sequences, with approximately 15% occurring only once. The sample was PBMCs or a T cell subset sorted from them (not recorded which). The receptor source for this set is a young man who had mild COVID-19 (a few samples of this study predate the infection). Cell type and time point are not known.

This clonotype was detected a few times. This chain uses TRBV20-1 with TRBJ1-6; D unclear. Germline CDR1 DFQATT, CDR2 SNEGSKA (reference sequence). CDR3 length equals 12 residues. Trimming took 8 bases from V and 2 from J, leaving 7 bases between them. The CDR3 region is CSPRAYNSPLHF. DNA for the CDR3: TGCAGTCCCCGGGCCTATAATTCACCCCTCCACTTT.

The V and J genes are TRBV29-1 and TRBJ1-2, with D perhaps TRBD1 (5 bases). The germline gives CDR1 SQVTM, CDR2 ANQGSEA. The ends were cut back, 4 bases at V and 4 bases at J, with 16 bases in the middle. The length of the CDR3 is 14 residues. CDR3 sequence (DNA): TGCAGCGTTGGGGGCGGTACAGCCTTCTATGGCTACACCTTC. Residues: CSVGGGTAFYGYTF.

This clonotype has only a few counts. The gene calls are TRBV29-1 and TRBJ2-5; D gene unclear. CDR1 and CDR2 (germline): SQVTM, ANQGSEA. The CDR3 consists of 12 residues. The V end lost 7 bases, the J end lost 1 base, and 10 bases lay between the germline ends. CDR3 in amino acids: CSGARSQETQYF. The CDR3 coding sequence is TGCAGCGGTGCACGGAGCCAAGAGACCCAGTACTTC.

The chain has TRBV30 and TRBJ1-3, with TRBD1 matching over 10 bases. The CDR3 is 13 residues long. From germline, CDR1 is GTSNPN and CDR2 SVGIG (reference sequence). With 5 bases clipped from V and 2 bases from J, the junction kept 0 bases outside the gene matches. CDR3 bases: TGTGCCTGGGGGACAGGGGCTGGAAACACCATATATTTT. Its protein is CAWGTGAGNTIYF.

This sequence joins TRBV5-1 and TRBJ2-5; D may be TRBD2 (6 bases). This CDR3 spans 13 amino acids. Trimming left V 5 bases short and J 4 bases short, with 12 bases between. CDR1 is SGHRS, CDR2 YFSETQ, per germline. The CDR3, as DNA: TGCGCCAGCAGGGTGGGTAGCGGAGAGACCCAGTACTTC. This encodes CASRVGSGETQYF.

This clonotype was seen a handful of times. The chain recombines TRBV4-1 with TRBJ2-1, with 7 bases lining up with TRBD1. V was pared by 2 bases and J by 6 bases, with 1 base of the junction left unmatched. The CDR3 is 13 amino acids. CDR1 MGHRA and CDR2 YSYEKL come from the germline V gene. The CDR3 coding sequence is TGCGCCAGCAGCCAATACAGGGGCAATGAGCAGTTCTTC. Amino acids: CASSQYRGNEQFF.

DNA for the CDR3: TGCGCCAGCAGCCCCTTGTCCGGGACGGTGAACACTGAAGCTTTCTTT. Translated, it gives CASSPLSGTVNTEAFF. The chain employs TRBV5-1 and TRBJ1-1, with D perhaps matching TRBD1 (5 bases). Trimming stripped 4 bases from V and 0 bases from J, with 16 bases between. The germline V gene encodes CDR1 SGHRS and CDR2 YFSETQ. The CDR3 sequence is 16 residues long.

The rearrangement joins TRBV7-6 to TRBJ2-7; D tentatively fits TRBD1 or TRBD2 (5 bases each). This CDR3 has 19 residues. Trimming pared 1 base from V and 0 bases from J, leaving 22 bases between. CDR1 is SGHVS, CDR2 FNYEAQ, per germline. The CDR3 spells CASSLVSPGQGGGSYEQYF. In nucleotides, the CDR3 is TGTGCCAGCAGCTTAGTATCCCCGGGGCAGGGTGGGGGCTCCTACGAGCAGTACTTC.

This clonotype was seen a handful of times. The CDR3 region has the DNA TGTGCCAGCAGTCCCGTAGCATCGGGCCTCTATGGCTACACCTTC. Residues: CASSPVASGLYGYTF. The chain is built from TRBV6-2 or TRBV6-3 and TRBJ1-2; no clear D. The CDR3 is 15 residues long. Trimming removed 5 bases from V and 4 bases from J, with 17 bases in between. Germline CDR1 reads MNHEY; CDR2 reads SVGEGT.

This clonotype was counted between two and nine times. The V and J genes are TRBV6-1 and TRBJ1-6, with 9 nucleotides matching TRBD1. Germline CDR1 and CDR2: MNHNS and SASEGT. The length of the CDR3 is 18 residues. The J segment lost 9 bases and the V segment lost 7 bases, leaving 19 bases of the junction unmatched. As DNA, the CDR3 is TGTGCCAGCACCGGGTACCCCCCGGGACAGGGAGGAAGTTCACCCCTCCACTTT. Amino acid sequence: CASTGYPPGQGGSSPLHF.

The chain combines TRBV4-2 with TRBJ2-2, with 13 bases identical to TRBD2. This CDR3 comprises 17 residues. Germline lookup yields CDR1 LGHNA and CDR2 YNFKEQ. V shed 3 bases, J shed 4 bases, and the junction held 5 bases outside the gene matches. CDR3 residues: CASSHLGTSGITGELFF. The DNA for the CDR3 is TGTGCCAGCAGCCATTTAGGGACTAGCGGGATCACCGGGGAGCTGTTTTTT.

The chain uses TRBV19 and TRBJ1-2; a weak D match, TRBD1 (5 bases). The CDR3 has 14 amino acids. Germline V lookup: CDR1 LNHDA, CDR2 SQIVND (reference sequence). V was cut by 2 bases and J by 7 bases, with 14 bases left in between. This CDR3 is CASSIMSYGAGYTF. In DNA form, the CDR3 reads TGTGCCAGTAGTATAATGTCCTACGGGGCTGGCTACACCTTC. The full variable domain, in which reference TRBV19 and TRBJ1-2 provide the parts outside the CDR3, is DGGITQSPKYLFRKEGQNVTLSCEQNLNHDAMYWYRQDPGQGLRLIYYSQIVNDFQKGDIAEGYSVSREKKESFPLTVTSAQKNPTAFYLCASSIMSYGAGYTFGSGTRLTVV.

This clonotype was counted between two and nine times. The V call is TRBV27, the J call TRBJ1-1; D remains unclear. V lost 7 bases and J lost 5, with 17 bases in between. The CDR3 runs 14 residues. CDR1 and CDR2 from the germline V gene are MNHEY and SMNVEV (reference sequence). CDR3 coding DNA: TGTGCCAGCAACTATCTCCCCCGCGGAACTGAAGCTTTCTTT. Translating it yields CASNYLPRGTEAFF.

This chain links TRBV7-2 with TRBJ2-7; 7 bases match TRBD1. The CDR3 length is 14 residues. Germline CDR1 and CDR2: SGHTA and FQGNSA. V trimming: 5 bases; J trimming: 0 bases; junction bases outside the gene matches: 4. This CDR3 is CASSPDRYSYEQYF. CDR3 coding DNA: TGTGCCAGCAGCCCGGACAGGTACTCCTACGAGCAGTACTTC.